The T cell receptor beta chain under discussion was sequenced for a study of blood T cells in healthy people across ages (dated by TCRdb to the mid-2010s). The study in broad terms: Template switching captured roughly one uniquely barcoded TCR beta cDNA molecule per two T cells in model experiments. To track age-related changes in TCR beta repertoire diversity, the study relied on deep sequencing normalized with unique cDNA molecular identifiers. Four age groups were formed from the donors: young (average about 17 years), middle-aged (approximately 40), aged (about 62) and long-lived (about 75). For two donors (one aged 18 to 30 and one aged 80 or older), the study analyzed two additional independent replicas of 1 million unique cDNA reads from the same blood draw.

The study at large found these results: Observed TCR beta diversity per million T cells fell roughly linearly with age, and a significant reduction was already apparent by age around 40. Compared with the aged group, the long-lived group had more naive CD4+ T cells, fewer expanded clones and increased TCR diversity, a pattern suggesting age selection. Estimates of total diversity based on one million sequenced T cells were regarded as lower bounds and as underestimates. The percentage of naive T cells measured by flow cytometry correlated strongly with observed TCR beta diversity. Because donor CMV infection status was unknown, age-related changes in expanded clonotypes were potentially confounded. Because profiling used bulk unsorted PBMCs, naive and antigen-experienced compartments could not be compared conclusively.

Libraries were constructed by 5' RACE. This sample was sequenced with an Illumina HiSeq 2500. A second PCR of about 6 to 12 cycles was run with a J-beta primer mix and a sample-barcoded 5' primer. A template-switch 5' adaptor carrying 12 random nucleotides introduced a unique molecular identifier onto each TCR beta cDNA molecule. Each sample yielded at least 3 million CDR3-containing paired-end reads. First-strand cDNA synthesis was performed from all RNA using the Mint cDNA synthesis kit, with priming by a TRBC-specific oligonucleotide. Following uracil-DNA glycosylase treatment, all cDNA underwent a first 18-cycle PCR with the universal primers M1SS and BC2_uni_R. Per the source publication's procedure: Each sample was normalized by randomly selecting 1 million high-quality reads, each carrying a distinct molecular identifier. Instead of being binned into consensus sequences, reads with shared molecular identifiers were discarded. MiTCR, run with a Q25 quality threshold and the strictest error-elimination algorithm, handled CDR3 identification, clonotype clustering and error correction. A nonparametric unseen species model with Euler transformation was used to estimate a lower bound on total TCR beta diversity. The public sequencing data were trimmed at Q25 with fastp and processed into clonotypes with MiXCR by TCRdb, which kept only in-frame beta chains. Every distinct CDR3 protein forms one entry, paired with its most common genes and DNA. The V and J calls here are based on TCRdb, not the publication. The sample includes some 930,000 distinct CDR3 sequences, with almost 30% observed a single time. About a tenth of the sample belongs to the ten largest clones.

This clonotype was recorded many times. Which antigen it targets is not known. Base qualities are not provided; no much larger clone lies one nucleotide away. The donors were roughly 38 Caucasian individuals from Russia, aged 6 to 90 years, who were systemically healthy. Ten milliliters of peripheral blood were collected from each donor into EDTA-treated Vacutainer tubes. Ficoll-Paque density-gradient centrifugation was used to isolate PBMCs, with at least 7 million per sample. Trizol reagent was used to extract total RNA from PBMCs, with at least 5.5 micrograms per sample. For every donor, flow cytometry on a PBMC aliquot measured the percentage of naive CD45RAhigh/CD27high T cells. The data were also submitted as part of a second study, on T cells of mothers and their children. As that second study puts it: Nine systemically healthy Caucasian individuals, comprising three mothers and their six children, were included as donors. cDNA synthesis consumed the entire amount of extracted RNA, loaded at approximately 1.6 ug RNA in each 15 ul reaction. In the second PCR, the M1S primer introduced both the sample barcodes and 2-4 random nucleotides. Each mother yielded over 9 million TCR beta CDR3 reads and each child about 3 million reads. TCR recombination output is similarly shaped by thymic selection in related and unrelated pairs, with a minor effect exerted by inherited differences. Related mother-child pairs always showed normalized repertoire overlap that was slightly higher than in unrelated mother-child pairs, though the difference was never significant. With a sensitivity of approximately 100 clones per million clonotypes, no persistent microchimeric T cell clones were detected. The study used deep NGS to compare TCR beta repertoires of mothers and children, seeking features distinguishing related mother-child pairs from unrelated individuals. On average, the children were 11 +/- 4 years old, while the mothers were about 37 +/- 4 years old. After adapters were ligated using NEBNext reagents, the libraries underwent 100+100 nt paired-end sequencing on an Illumina HiSeq 2000. Mother and child libraries were prepared a month apart and sequenced in separate runs to prevent cross-contamination. Each donor had between roughly 450,000 and 2,300,000 distinct TCR beta clonotypes identified. Naive TCR beta clonotypes were estimated from low-frequency clonotypes matched to each donor's FACS-determined naive share, without sorting.

The TCR comes from a woman between 40 and 55 years old in good health. Sequencing was carried out using blood.

Here the CDR3 is given as CAWSRQPYEQYF. The sequenced DNA: TGTGCCTGGAGTCGCCAGCCCTACGAGCAGTACTTC. The chain is assembled from TRBV30 and TRBJ2-7, with no confidently assigned D gene. CDR1 and CDR2 are read off the germline V gene (reference sequence) as GTSNPN and SVGIG. Spanning cysteine to phenylalanine, the CDR3 consists of 12 amino acids. CDR3 DNA is the only sequence kept; it has 36 bases, read in frame from the first base. Deletion took 2 bases off V and 2 bases off J, with a span of 7 bases between the germline ends.